A selection of T cell receptor beta chains follows, all from one sample in a study of blood T cells in healthy people across ages. Via MiXCR, TCRdb re-called the 5' RACE reads, giving one row per CDR3 protein. This repertoire shows 1.5 million to 2 million distinct CDR3 sequences, approximately 30% found once; its top ten account for 7% to 9%. The sample taken for sequencing was blood. The receptors derive from a woman aged 25 to 45 in good health. Each CDR3 is given with its conserved first and last residue. A D gene is named only where the DNA matches it firmly. Size is omitted from some rows. Given values are once, few, many or a class for expanded clones.

v_call	clone_size	d_call	j_call	cdr3_nt	cdr3_aa
TRBV21-1	few	NA	TRBJ1-6	TGTGCCAGCAGCAAACGGCCCCAGGACAGAGGGTCACCCCTCCACTTT	CASSKRPQDRGSPLHF
TRBV7-2	many	TRBD2	TRBJ2-4	TGTGCCAGCAGCTTAGCGCGGGAGGCCAAAAACATTCAGTACTTC	CASSLAREAKNIQYF
TRBV28	many	TRBD1	TRBJ2-7	TGTGCCAGCAGCGAGACAGGGCCCTACGAGCAGTACTTC	CASSETGPYEQYF
TRBV11-2	few	NA	TRBJ2-1	TGTGCCAGCAGCTTAGTAGGGCCGCAGGGCCTGTTCTTC	CASSLVGPQGLFF
TRBV20-1	NA	NA	TRBJ2-1	TGCAGTGCTCTTAGTAGTGAGCAGTTCTTC	CSALSSEQFF
TRBV7-2	few	NA	TRBJ2-7	TGTGCCAGCAGCTTAGGACAGCCCTCCCACGAGCAGTACTTC	CASSLGQPSHEQYF
TRBV16	NA	TRBD1	TRBJ2-7	TGTGCCAGCAGCCAAGACAGGGTCAAGAACGAGCAGTACTTC	CASSQDRVKNEQYF
TRBV7-2	many	NA	TRBJ2-7	TGTGCCAGCAGCCTAAAGGAGTCCTACGAGCAGTACTTC	CASSLKESYEQYF
TRBV25-1	NA	NA	TRBJ1-1	TGTGCCAGCAGTGAATACGGTCCGAACACTGAAGCTTTCTTT	CASSEYGPNTEAFF
TRBV4-3	few	NA	TRBJ2-3	TGCGCCAGCAGCCGGTCCTGGCAATTGTCAGATACGCAGTATTTT	CASSRSWQLSDTQYF
TRBV9	few	NA	TRBJ1-4	TGTGCCAGCAGCCCCAGCCCAGGGAAAGATGAAAAACTGTTTTTT	CASSPSPGKDEKLFF
TRBV10-3	few	NA	TRBJ2-3	TGTGCCATCAACCCCTCGGGTACTAGCACAGATACGCAGTATTTT	CAINPSGTSTDTQYF
TRBV7-2	NA	NA	TRBJ2-5	TGTGCCAGCAGCTTAGATCTACACTACAAGCAGTACTTC	CASSLDLHYKQYF
TRBV27	NA	NA	TRBJ2-3	TGTGCCGGCAGTTTGGTTTATGAGAAGACAGATACGCAGTATTTT	CAGSLVYEKTDTQYF
TRBV7-9	NA	NA	TRBJ2-1	TGTGCCAGCAGCCCCCCCGGCTATGAGCAGTTCTTC	CASSPPGYEQFF